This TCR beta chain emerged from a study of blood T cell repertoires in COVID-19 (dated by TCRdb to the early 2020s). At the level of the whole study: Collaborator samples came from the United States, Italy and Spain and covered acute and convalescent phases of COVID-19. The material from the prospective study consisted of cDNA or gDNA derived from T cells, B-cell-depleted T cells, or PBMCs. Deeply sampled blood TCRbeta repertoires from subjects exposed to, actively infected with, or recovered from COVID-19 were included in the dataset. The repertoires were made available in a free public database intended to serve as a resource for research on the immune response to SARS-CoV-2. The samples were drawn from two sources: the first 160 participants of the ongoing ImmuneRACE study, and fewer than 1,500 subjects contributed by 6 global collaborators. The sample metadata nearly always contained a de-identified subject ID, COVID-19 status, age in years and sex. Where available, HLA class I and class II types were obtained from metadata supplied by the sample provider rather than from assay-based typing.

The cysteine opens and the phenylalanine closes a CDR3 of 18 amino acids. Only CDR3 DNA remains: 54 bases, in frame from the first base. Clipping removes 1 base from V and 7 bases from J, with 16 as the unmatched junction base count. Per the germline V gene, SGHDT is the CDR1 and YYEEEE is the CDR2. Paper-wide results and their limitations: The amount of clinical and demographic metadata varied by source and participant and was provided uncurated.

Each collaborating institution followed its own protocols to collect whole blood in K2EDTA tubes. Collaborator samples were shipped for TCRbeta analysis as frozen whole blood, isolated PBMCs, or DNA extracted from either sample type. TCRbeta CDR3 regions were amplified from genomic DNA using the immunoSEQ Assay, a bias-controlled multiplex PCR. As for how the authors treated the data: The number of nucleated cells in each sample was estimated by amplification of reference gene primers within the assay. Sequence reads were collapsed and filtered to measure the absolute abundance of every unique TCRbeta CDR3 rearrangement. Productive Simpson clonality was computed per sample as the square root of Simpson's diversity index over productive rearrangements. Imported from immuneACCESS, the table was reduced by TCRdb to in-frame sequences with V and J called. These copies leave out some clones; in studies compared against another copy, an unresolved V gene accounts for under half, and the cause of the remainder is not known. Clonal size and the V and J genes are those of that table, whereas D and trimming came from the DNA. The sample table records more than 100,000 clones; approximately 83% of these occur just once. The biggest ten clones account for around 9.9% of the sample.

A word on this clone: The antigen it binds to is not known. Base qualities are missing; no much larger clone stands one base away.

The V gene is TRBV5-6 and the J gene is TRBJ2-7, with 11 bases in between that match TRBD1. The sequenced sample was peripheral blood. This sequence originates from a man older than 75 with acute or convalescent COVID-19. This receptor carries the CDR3 CASSLFYFGQGARGEQYF. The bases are TGTGCCAGCAGCTTGTTTTACTTTGGACAGGGGGCAAGGGGTGAGCAGTACTTC.